The 22 T cell receptor beta chains given below trace back to one sample, sequenced in a study of shared clonotypes between healthy human individuals. TCRdb keeps only in-frame clones here, not all; method: immunoSEQ multiplex PCR. The top ten hold approximately 1.5% of the sample, which has about 1 million clones, about 70% seen once. The sample consisted of memory CD4+ T cells sorted from blood. Subset given: CD45RA-negative fraction. The receptors were sampled from a man aged 18 to 35 in good health.

This rearrangement joins TRBV6-6 to TRBJ1-2, with TRBD1 identical over 7 bases. The CDR3 is 14 residues long. Trimming took 6 bases from V and 4 from J; bases not matched to a gene: 8. The V gene's germline CDR1 is MNHNY and CDR2 SVGAGI (reference sequence). CDR3 sequence reads: CASSDGTVPYGYTF. In DNA, the CDR3 is TGTGCCAGCAGCGACGGGACAGTCCCCTATGGCTACACCTTC.

The chain joins TRBV25-1 to TRBJ2-3, with 12 positions matching TRBD2. The CDR3 sequence is 14 residues long. Germline V gene data show CDR1 as MGHDK and CDR2 as SYGVNS. V trimming: 5 bases; J trimming: 6 bases; junction bases outside the gene matches: 3. CDR3 residues: CASSLAGGPDTQYF. The CDR3 DNA reads TGTGCCAGCAGTCTAGCGGGGGGGCCGGATACGCAGTATTTT.

This clone has at least ten counts. The V call is TRBV4-1, the J call TRBJ2-7; tentatively, D is TRBD1 (5 bases). The CDR3 is 13 amino acids. Germline CDR1 is MGHRA and CDR2 is YSYEKL. Trimming shortened V by 3 bases and J by 2 bases, and 8 bases separated the two germline ends. CDR3 sequence (DNA): TGCGCCAGCAGCCAGACAGACCCCTACGAGCAGTACTTC. Translated, it gives CASSQTDPYEQYF.

The J gene is TRBJ1-4, the V gene TRBV30; D not resolved. Germline CDR1 is GTSNPN and CDR2 is SVGIG (reference sequence). Trimming left V 1 base short and J 8 bases short, with 11 bases between. This CDR3 region has 13 residues. DNA of the CDR3: TGTGCCTGGAGTGGCGGGGAGGGCGAAAAACTGTTTTTT. It encodes CAWSGGEGEKLFF.

The genes are TRBV30 and TRBJ2-5; D gene ambiguous. CDR3 length equals 17 residues. Germline CDR1 GTSNPN, CDR2 SVGIG (reference sequence). V lost 2 bases and J 5 bases, leaving 24 bases between the germline ends. DNA for the CDR3: TGTGCCTGGAGTAAGCCCCGCGTATCGGGTATTACGGAGACCCAGTACTTC. It translates to CAWSKPRVSGITETQYF.

The chain links TRBV5-1 to TRBJ1-3, with 8 bases matching TRBD1. The length of the CDR3 is 15 residues. The ends lost 2 bases at V and 4 bases at J; junction bases unmatched: 5. Per germline, CDR1 SGHRS and CDR2 YFSETQ. CDR3 sequence: CASSFTGTGGNTIYF. The CDR3 nucleotides read TGCGCCAGCAGCTTTACCGGGACAGGAGGAAACACCATATATTTT.

The CDR3 here is CASRGVGEGNQPQHF. The DNA of the CDR3 is TGTGCCAGCAGGGGGGTCGGGGAAGGCAATCAGCCCCAGCATTTT. The chain uses TRBV6-1 and TRBJ1-5, with D maybe TRBD1 (5 bases). The CDR3 is made up of 15 amino acids. The V end was cut by 6 bases, the J end by 2 bases, with 14 bases between. Germline V gene data show CDR1 as MNHNS and CDR2 as SASEGT.

Comments on this clone: One junction end disagrees with the germline gene, perhaps due to a read error. The chain is built from TRBV7-7 and TRBJ1-5; 8 positions agree with TRBD1. The CDR3 extends over 13 amino acids. Germline V gene data show CDR1 as SSHAT and CDR2 as FNYEAQ (reference sequence). CDR3 bases: TGTGCTAGCAGCCTTGACAGGGGACAGCCCCAGCATTTT. Its protein is CASSLDRGQPQHF.

This clone was seen a single time. The V gene is TRBV28, the J gene TRBJ1-5; tentative D call: TRBD1 (6 bases). There are 15 residues in the CDR3. Trimming shortened V by 7 bases and J by 4 bases, and 17 bases separated the two germline ends. CDR1 is MDHEN and CDR2 is SYDVKM in the germline V gene. The CDR3 region is CASIRTGYGNQPQHF. CDR3 DNA sequence: TGTGCCAGCATCCGTACAGGGTATGGGAATCAGCCCCAGCATTTT.

V usage is TRBV28 and J usage is TRBJ1-2, with a tentative D call TRBD1 (6 bases). Germline V gene sequence: CDR1 MDHEN, CDR2 SYDVKM. Trimming cost V 5 bases and J 3 bases, with 13 bases left between them. This CDR3 is 14 amino acids long. CDR3 in DNA: TGTGCCAGCAGTAAAAGGGACACCTACTATGGCTACACCTTC. Translated: CASSKRDTYYGYTF.

The chain carries TRBV11-2 and TRBJ2-7, with TRBD1 matching over 9 bases. CDR1 SGHAT and CDR2 FQNNGV come from the germline V gene. CDR3 size: 15 residues. V lost 8 bases and J lost 7; bases outside the gene matches: 15. CDR3 sequence: CASVPDGTGNGEQYF. The CDR3 DNA follows: TGTGCCAGCGTCCCCGACGGGACAGGGAATGGAGAGCAGTACTTC.

The rearrangement uses TRBV5-1 and TRBJ2-5; unclear D gene. The V and J ends lost 3 bases and 4 bases respectively, with 13 bases between them. Germline V gene sequence: CDR1 SGHRS, CDR2 YFSETQ. The CDR3 loop spans 14 amino acids. For the CDR3, the DNA is TGCGCCAGCAGCTCGGATCAATGGGGAGAGACCCAGTACTTC. Translating gives CASSSDQWGETQYF.

The chain recombines TRBV19 with TRBJ1-5, with a weak D call TRBD1 (5 bases). The CDR3 sequence is 16 residues long. Germline CDR1 LNHDA, CDR2 SQIVND (reference sequence). V was clipped by 0 bases and J by 5 bases, with 14 bases between them. DNA of the CDR3: TGTGCCAGTAGTATAGATGGAGGGGCAAGTTATCAGCCCCAGCATTTT. It specifies CASSIDGGASYQPQHF.

This chain joins TRBV15 and TRBJ1-2, with a tentative D call TRBD1 (5 bases). Germline V gives CDR1 LNHNV, CDR2 YYDKDF (reference sequence). The CDR3 covers 14 residues. V shed 1 base and J shed 1 base, with 7 bases lying between them. CDR3 DNA: TGTGCCACCAGCAGAGTTGGGGGTAACTATGGCTACACCTTC. It codes for CATSRVGGNYGYTF.

The chain joins TRBV6-1 to TRBJ1-4; possible D gene TRBD1, 5 bases. Germline CDR1 reads MNHNS; CDR2 reads SASEGT. This CDR3 is built from 16 residues. V lost 4 bases and J lost 5, with 17 bases in between. CDR3: CASSAGAQRSNEKLFF. Written as DNA, the CDR3 is TGTGCCAGCAGTGCTGGGGCACAGCGCTCAAATGAAAAACTGTTTTTT.

The chain has TRBV5-8 and TRBJ1-5; the D gene is possibly TRBD1 (6 bases). Trimming removed 0 bases from V and 1 base from J, with 11 bases in between. Per germline, CDR1 SGHTS and CDR2 YDEGEE. This CDR3 has 16 residues. The CDR3 DNA reads as TGTGCCAGCAGCTTGGAACAGGGAAGGAGCAATCAGCCCCAGCATTTT. Amino acid sequence: CASSLEQGRSNQPQHF.

The V and J genes are TRBV19 and TRBJ2-2, with D possibly TRBD1 on 6 matching bases. The ends were cut back, 3 bases at V and 3 bases at J, with 8 bases in the middle. CDR3 length: 14 amino acids. Germline loops: CDR1 LNHDA, CDR2 SQIVND (reference sequence). In nucleotides, the CDR3 is TGTGCCAGTAGTATGCAGGGGTACACCGGGGAGCTGTTTTTT. Translation gives CASSMQGYTGELFF.

The V gene is TRBV28, the J gene TRBJ1-5, with 9 bases identical to TRBD1. V shed 6 bases, J shed 7 bases, and the junction held 7 bases outside the gene matches. From germline, CDR1 is MDHEN and CDR2 SYDVKM. This CDR3 is built from 14 residues. The CDR3 nucleotides are TGTGCCAGCAGCACGGGACAGGGAAGCCAGCCCCAGCATTTT. The encoded protein is CASSTGQGSQPQHF.

This chain connects TRBV19 to TRBJ1-6; D may be TRBD1 (6 bases). Trimming took 5 bases from V and 2 from J, leaving 10 bases between them. This CDR3 contains 15 residues. Germline loops: CDR1 LNHDA, CDR2 SQIVND (reference sequence). CDR3 coding DNA: TGTGCCAGTAGTCTGCAGGGGACCTATAATTCACCCCTCCACTTT. This codes for CASSLQGTYNSPLHF.

The chain recombines TRBV25-1 with TRBJ2-3; D remains unclear. V was shortened by 3 bases and J by 7 bases, with 5 bases between the two germline ends. The CDR3 sequence is 11 residues long. Germline CDR1 MGHDK, CDR2 SYGVNS. In DNA form, the CDR3 reads TGTGCCAGCAGTGAGGCTAATACGCAGTATTTT. This sequence encodes CASSEANTQYF.

This clone was found many times. The chain combines TRBV9 with TRBJ2-1; tentative D call: TRBD2 (5 bases). V lost 3 bases to trimming and J lost 0 bases, with 10 bases between them. The CDR3 loop spans 15 amino acids. Germline V lookup: CDR1 SGDLS, CDR2 YYNGEE. The CDR3 DNA reads TGTGCCAGCAGCGGGAGCGGAAGCTCCTACAATGAGCAGTTCTTC. It translates to CASSGSGSSYNEQFF.

The genes are TRBV4-2 and TRBJ2-3, with 9 bases lining up with TRBD1. Germline CDR1 is LGHNA and CDR2 is YNFKEQ. This CDR3 has 14 residues. V lost 1 base, J lost 9 bases, and 5 bases stayed unmatched. The CDR3 DNA sequence: TGTGCCAGCAGCCAAGGGACAGGGGAGGGGACGCAGTATTTT. Its translation is CASSQGTGEGTQYF.